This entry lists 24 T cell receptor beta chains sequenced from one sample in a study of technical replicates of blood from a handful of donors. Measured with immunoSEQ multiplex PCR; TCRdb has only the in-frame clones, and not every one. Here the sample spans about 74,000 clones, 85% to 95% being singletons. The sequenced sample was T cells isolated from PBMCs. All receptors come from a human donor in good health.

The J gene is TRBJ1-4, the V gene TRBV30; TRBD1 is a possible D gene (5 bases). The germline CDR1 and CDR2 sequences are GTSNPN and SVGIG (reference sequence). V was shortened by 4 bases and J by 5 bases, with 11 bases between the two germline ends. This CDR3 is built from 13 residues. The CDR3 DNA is TGTGCCTGGAATCTGGGGGGGAATGAAAAACTGTTTTTT. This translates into CAWNLGGNEKLFF.

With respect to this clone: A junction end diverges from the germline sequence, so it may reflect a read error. The CDR3 protein is CASSSDRVGTQYF. CDR3 sequence (DNA): TGTGCTAGCAGCTCCGACAGGGTCGGGACCCAGTACTTC. The chain employs TRBV7-7 and TRBJ2-5; 7 nucleotides agree with TRBD1. Germline V gene data show CDR1 as SSHAT and CDR2 as FNYEAQ (reference sequence). This CDR3 is built from 13 residues.

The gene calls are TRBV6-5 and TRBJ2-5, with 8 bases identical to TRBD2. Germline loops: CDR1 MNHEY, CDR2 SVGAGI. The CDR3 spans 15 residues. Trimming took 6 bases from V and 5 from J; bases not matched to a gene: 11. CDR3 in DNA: TGTGCCAGCAGCCTCGGGGGGGCCCTTTCGGAGACCCAGTACTTC. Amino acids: CASSLGGALSETQYF.

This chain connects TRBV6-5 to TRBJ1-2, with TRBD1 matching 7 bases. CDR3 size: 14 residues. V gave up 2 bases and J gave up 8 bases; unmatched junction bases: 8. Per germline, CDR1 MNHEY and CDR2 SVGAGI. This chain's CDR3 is CASSYKTGRRGYTF. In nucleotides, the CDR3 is TGTGCCAGCAGTTACAAGACAGGGCGTAGGGGCTACACCTTC.

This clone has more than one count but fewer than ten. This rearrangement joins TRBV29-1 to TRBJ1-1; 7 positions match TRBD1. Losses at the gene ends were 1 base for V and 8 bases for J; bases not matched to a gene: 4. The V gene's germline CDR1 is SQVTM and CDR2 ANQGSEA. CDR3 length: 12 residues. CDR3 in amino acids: CSVEGMTGEAFF. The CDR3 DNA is TGCAGCGTTGAAGGAATGACAGGGGAAGCTTTCTTT.

CDR3 protein: CATSRVAGGPGELFF. The DNA for the CDR3 is TGTGCCACCAGCAGAGTAGCGGGAGGGCCCGGGGAGCTGTTTTTT. The chain is built from TRBV15 and TRBJ2-2; 11 nucleotides match TRBD2. J gave up 6 bases and V 1 base, and 1 base lay outside the gene matches. The germline CDR1 and CDR2 sequences are LNHNV and YYDKDF (reference sequence). The CDR3 runs 15 residues. The full variable domain, in which reference TRBV15 and TRBJ2-2 provide the parts outside the CDR3, is DAMVIQNPRYQVTQFGKPVTLSCSQTLNHNVMYWYQQKSSQAPKLLFHYYDKDFNNEADTPDNFQSRRPNTSFCFLDIRSPGLGDTAMYLCATSRVAGGPGELFFGEGSRLTVL.

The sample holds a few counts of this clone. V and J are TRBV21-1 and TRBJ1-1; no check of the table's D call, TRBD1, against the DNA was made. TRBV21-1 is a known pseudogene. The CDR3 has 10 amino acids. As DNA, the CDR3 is TGTGCCAGCGGCCTTCCAGAAGCTTTCTTT. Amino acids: CASGLPEAFF.

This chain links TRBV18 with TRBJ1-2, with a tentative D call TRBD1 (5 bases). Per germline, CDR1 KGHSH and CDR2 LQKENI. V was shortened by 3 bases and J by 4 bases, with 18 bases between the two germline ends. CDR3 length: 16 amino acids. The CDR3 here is CASSPTYDRQSYGYTF. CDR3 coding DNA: TGTGCCAGCTCACCTACATATGACAGACAAAGCTATGGCTACACCTTC.

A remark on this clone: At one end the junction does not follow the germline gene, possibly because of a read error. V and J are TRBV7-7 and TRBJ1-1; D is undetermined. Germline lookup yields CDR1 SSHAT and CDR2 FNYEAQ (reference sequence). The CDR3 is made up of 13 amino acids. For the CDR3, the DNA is TGTGCTAGCAGCCCGCAACAGAACACTGAAGCTTTCTTT. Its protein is CASSPQQNTEAFF. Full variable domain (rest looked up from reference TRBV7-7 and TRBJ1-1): GAGVSQSPRYKVTKRGQDVTLRCDPISSHATLYWYQQALGQGPEFLTYFNYEAQPDKSGLPSDRFSAERPEGSISTLTIQRTEQRDSAMYRCASSPQQNTEAFFGQGTRLTVV.

The chain's CDR3 is CASSESPVWELFF. CDR3 sequence (DNA): TGTGCCAGCAGTGAATCCCCTGTCTGGGAGCTGTTTTTT. This chain joins TRBV6-1 and TRBJ2-2; no clear D gene. The CDR3 covers 13 residues. Germline-derived CDR1 and CDR2 are MNHNS and SASEGT. Trimming cost V 2 bases and J 9 bases, with 10 bases left between them.

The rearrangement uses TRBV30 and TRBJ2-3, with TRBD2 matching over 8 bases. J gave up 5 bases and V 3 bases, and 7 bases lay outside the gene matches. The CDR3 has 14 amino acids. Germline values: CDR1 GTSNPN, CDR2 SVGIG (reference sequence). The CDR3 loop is CAWSPGLARDTQYF. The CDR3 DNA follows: TGTGCCTGGAGCCCCGGACTAGCTAGAGATACGCAGTATTTT.

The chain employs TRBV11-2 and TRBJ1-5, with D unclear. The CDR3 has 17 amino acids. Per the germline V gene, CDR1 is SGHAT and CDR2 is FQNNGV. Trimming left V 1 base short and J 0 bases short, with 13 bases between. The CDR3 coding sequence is TGTGCCAGCAGCTTAGCTCGGATAGCTTATAGCAATCAGCCCCAGCATTTT. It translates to CASSLARIAYSNQPQHF.

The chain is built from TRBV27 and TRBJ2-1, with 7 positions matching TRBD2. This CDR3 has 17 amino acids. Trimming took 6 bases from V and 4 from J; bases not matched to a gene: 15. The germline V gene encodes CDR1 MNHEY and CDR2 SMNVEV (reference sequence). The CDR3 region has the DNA TGTGCCAGCAGAGAAATAACCGGGACTACAAATTACAATGAGCAGTTCTTC. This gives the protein CASREITGTTNYNEQFF.

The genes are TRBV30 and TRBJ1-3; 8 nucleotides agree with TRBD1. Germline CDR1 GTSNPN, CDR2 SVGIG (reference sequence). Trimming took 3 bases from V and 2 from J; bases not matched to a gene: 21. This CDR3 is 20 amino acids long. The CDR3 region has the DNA TGTGCCTGGAGAGGTCCGGGACAGGCTAAACACCCGGGTCCTGGAAACACCATATATTTT. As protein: CAWRGPGQAKHPGPGNTIYF.

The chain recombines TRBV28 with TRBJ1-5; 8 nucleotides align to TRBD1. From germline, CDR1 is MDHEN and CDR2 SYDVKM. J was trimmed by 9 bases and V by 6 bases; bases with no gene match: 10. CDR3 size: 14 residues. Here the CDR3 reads CASSPGQAFLPQHF. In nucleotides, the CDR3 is TGTGCCAGCAGCCCGGGACAGGCCTTTTTGCCCCAGCATTTT.

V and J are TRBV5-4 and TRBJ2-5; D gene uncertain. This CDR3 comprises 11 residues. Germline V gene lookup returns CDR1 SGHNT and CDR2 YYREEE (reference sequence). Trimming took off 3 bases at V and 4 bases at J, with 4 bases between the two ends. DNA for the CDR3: TGTGCCAGCAGCTCGGGAGAGACCCAGTACTTC. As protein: CASSSGETQYF.

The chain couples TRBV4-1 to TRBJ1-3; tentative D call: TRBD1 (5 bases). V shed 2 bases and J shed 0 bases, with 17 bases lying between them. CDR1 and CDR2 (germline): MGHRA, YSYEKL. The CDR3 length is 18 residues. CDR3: CASSQIENLQASGNTIYF. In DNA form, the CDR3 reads TGCGCCAGCAGCCAAATTGAAAACCTACAGGCCTCTGGAAACACCATATATTTT.

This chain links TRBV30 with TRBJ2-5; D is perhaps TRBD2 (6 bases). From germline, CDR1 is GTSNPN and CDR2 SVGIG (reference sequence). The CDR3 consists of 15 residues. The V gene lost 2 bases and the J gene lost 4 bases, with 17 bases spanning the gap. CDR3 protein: CAWSPHSGLLETQYF. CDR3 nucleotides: TGTGCCTGGAGTCCCCACTCGGGACTTCTAGAGACCCAGTACTTC. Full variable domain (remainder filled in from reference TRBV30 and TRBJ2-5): SQTIHQWPATLVQPVGSPLSLECTVEGTSNPNLYWYRQAAGRGLQLLFYSVGIGQISSEVPQNLSASRPQDRQFILSSKKLLLSDSGFYLCAWSPHSGLLETQYFGPGTRLLVL.

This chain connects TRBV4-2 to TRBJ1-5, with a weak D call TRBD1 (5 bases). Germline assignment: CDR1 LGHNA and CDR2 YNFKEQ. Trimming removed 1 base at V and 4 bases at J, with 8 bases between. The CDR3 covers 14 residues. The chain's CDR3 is CASSQVGGNQPQHF. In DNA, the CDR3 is TGTGCCAGCAGCCAAGTCGGGGGGAATCAGCCCCAGCATTTT.

CDR3 region: CASSLGGQLQETQYF. Written as DNA, the CDR3 is TGCGCCAGCAGCTTGGGAGGACAGCTCCAAGAGACCCAGTACTTC. The chain joins TRBV5-1 to TRBJ2-5, with D maybe TRBD1 (6 bases). The CDR3 spans 15 residues. Germline V gives CDR1 SGHRS, CDR2 YFSETQ. Between the trimmed V and J ends, which lost 0 bases and 1 base, there was a span of 10 bases.

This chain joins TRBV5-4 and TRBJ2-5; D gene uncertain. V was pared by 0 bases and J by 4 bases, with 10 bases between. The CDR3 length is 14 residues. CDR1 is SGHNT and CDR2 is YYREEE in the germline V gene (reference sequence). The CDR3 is CASSLEAKPETQYF. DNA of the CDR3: TGTGCCAGCAGCTTGGAAGCCAAACCAGAGACCCAGTACTTC. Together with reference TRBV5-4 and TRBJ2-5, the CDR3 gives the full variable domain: ETGVTQSPTHLIKTRGQQVTLRCSSQSGHNTVSWYQQALGQGPQFIFQYYREEENGRGNFPPRFSGLQFPNYSSELNVNALELDDSALYLCASSLEAKPETQYFGPGTRLLVL.

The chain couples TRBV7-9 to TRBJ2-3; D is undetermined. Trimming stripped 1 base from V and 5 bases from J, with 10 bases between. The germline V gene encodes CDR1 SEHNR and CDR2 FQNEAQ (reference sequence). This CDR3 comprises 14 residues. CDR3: CASSLGALRDTQYF. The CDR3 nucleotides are TGTGCCAGCAGCTTAGGAGCCTTGAGAGATACGCAGTATTTT. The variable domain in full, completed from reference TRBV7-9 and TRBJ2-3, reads DTGVSQNPRHKITKRGQNVTFRCDPISEHNRLYWYRQTLGQGPEFLTYFQNEAQLEKSRLLSDRFSAERPKGSFSTLEIQRTEQGDSAMYLCASSLGALRDTQYFGPGTRLTVL.

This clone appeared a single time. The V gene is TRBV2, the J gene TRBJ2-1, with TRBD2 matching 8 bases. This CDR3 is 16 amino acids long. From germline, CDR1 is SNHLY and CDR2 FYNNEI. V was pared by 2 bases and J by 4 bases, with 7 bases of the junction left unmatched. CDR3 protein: CASSEKMASGYNEQFF. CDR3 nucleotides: TGTGCCAGCAGTGAAAAGATGGCTAGCGGGTACAATGAGCAGTTCTTC.

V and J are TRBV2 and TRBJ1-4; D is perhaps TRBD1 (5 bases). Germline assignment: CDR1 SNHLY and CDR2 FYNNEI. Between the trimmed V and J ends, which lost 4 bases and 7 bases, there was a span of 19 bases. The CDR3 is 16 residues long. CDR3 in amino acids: CASSALGGPLGEKLFF. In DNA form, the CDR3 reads TGTGCCAGCAGTGCGTTGGGGGGTCCATTGGGTGAAAAACTGTTTTTT.